The 7 T cell receptor beta chains presented below share a single source sample, sequenced in a study of blood T cells in healthy people across ages. A J-beta primer mix and a sample-barcoded 5' primer were used in a second PCR of about 6 to 12 cycles. TCRdb passed the 5' RACE reads through MiXCR, listing each CDR3 protein once. The top ten clones hold around 18% of a sample with over a million distinct CDR3 sequences, 35% to 55% of them seen once. Material: blood. The receptor set was obtained from a woman between 55 and 75 years old in good health.

This chain connects TRBV7-9 to TRBJ2-3; D not certain. The V gene's germline CDR1 is SEHNR and CDR2 FQNEAQ (reference sequence). The CDR3 has 13 amino acids. The ends were cut back, 5 bases at V and 6 bases at J, with 12 bases in the middle. The CDR3 DNA reads as TGTGCCAGCAGCCCAACAACTTCTGATACGCAGTATTTT. It encodes CASSPTTSDTQYF.

The table lists this clonotype with a few counts. The chain carries TRBV6-5 and TRBJ2-7, with 13 positions matching TRBD2. CDR1 is MNHEY and CDR2 is SVGAGI in the germline V gene. CDR3 size: 17 residues. With 0 bases clipped from V and 3 bases from J, the junction kept 5 bases outside the gene matches. The CDR3 DNA reads TGTGCCAGCAGTTACTCGACTGGACTAGCGGGGGACTACGAGCAGTACTTC. This sequence encodes CASSYSTGLAGDYEQYF.

The J gene is TRBJ2-5, the V gene TRBV5-1; 14 bases map to TRBD2. The assigned J gene may be wrong: the sequence end matches TRBJ2-7 better. Germline CDR1 and CDR2: SGHRS and YFSETQ. The CDR3 contains 16 residues. CDR3 amino acids: CASSSGLAGGQYEQYF. Here the CDR3 DNA reads TGCGCCAGCAGCTCCGGACTAGCGGGAGGTCAATACGAGCAGTACTTC.

This clonotype has more than one count but fewer than ten. This chain connects TRBV10-2 to TRBJ2-4, with D possibly being TRBD1 (6 bases). This CDR3 comprises 15 residues. CDR1 and CDR2 (germline): WSHSY, SAAADI. V lost 0 bases, J lost 4 bases, and 10 bases lay in between. The CDR3 DNA sequence: TGCGCCAGCAGTGAGTCTATAGGGGGAAAAAACATTCAGTACTTC. Protein sequence: CASSESIGGKNIQYF.

This clonotype was seen more than once but under ten times. The chain carries TRBV9 and TRBJ2-5; no definite D call. The germline V gene encodes CDR1 SGDLS and CDR2 YYNGEE. The ends were cut back, 2 bases at V and 2 bases at J, with 10 bases in the middle. The CDR3 contains 14 residues. CDR3 amino acids: CASSVDPSQETQYF. Written as DNA, the CDR3 is TGTGCCAGCAGCGTTGACCCTTCGCAAGAGACCCAGTACTTC.

The chain recombines TRBV14 with TRBJ2-4, with 8 bases fitting TRBD1. TRBJ2-5 explains the end of the DNA better; the J call may be wrong. Germline-derived CDR1 and CDR2 are SGHDN and FVKESK. The CDR3 totals 19 residues. In DNA form, the CDR3 reads TGTGCCAGCAGCCAAGATTTGACGCAGGGGGCGGCGGTGGTAGGGACCCAGTACTTC. Translating it yields CASSQDLTQGAAVVGTQYF.

This clonotype was picked up a small number of times. The rearrangement uses TRBV5-1 and TRBJ2-5; D is possibly TRBD2 (6 bases). Germline assignment: CDR1 SGHRS and CDR2 YFSETQ. The V end was cut by 9 bases, the J end by 4 bases, with 16 bases between. The CDR3 length is 13 residues. The CDR3 loop reads CATSSGIGETQYF. The CDR3 nucleotides are TGCGCCACCAGTAGCGGCATTGGAGAGACCCAGTACTTC.